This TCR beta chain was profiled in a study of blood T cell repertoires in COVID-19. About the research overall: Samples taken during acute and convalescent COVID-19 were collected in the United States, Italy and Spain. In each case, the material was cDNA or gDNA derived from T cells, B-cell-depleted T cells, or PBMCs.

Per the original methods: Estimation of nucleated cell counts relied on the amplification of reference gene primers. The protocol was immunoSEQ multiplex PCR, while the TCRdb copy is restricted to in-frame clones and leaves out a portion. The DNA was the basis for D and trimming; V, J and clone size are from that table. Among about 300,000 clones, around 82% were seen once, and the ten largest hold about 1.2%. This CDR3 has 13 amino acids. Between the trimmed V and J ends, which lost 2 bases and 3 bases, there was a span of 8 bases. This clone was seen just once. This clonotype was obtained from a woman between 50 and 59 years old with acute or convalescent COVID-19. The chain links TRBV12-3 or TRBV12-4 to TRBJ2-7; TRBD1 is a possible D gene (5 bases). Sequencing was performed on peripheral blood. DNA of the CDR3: TGTGCCAGCAGTTTATTTCAGGGCTACGAGCAGTACGTC. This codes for CASSLFQGYEQYV.